This T cell receptor beta chain was profiled in a study of human CD8 memory T cell subsets. Libraries targeted TCR beta using 5' RACE with UMIs. TCRdb reprocessed the 5' RACE reads; each CDR3 protein has one entry and no DNA is given. The sample data list 10,000 or so distinct CDR3 sequences. This CDR3 comprises 11 residues. Per germline, CDR1 SGDLS and CDR2 YYNGEE. The chain has TRBV9 and TRBJ2-3. Sequenced: CD8+ stem-like memory T cells (TSCM and TCM) sorted from PBMCs. Subset of the sample: stem-like memory CD8 T cells (TSTEM), CCR7+ PD-1- TIGIT-. The clonotype was recovered from a human donor in good health. The CDR3 here is CASSGQDTQYF.